The source of this T cell receptor beta chain is a study of OX40 agonist ivuxolimab in advanced cancers. The data were produced by immunoSEQ multiplex PCR, yet TCRdb's version contains in-frame clones alone and is incomplete. Of 55,000 to 70,000 clones listed, 70% to 90% are singletons. Sequenced material: CD4+ or CD8+ T cells sorted from blood, taken in a trial of the OX40 agonist ivuxolimab. The source of this sequence is an adult with an advanced solid tumor such as melanoma, head and neck, liver or kidney cancer.

CDR3 coding DNA: TGTGCCTACGTCTTCTCCCCCCCCTTCTTCCCCCAGCCCCAGCATTTT. Translated, it gives CAYVFSPPFFPQPQHF. The genes are TRBV25-1 and TRBJ1-5; D remains unclear. This CDR3 spans 16 amino acids. CDR1 and CDR2 (germline): MGHDK, SYGVNS. The V end was cut by 11 bases, the J end by 7 bases, with 27 bases between.